These 20 T cell receptor beta chains share one sample of origin, sequenced in a study of cytomegalovirus exposure and HLA in healthy donors. This PCR relied on a set of 60 Vbeta primers and 13 Jbeta primers. Method: immunoSEQ multiplex PCR; TCRdb's copy keeps in-frame clones and lacks some. The data contain roughly 130,000 clones, about 80% of them singletons. Sequenced input: PBMCs. The source of these receptors is a woman in her forties or fifties in good health and CMV-seronegative.

This clone turned up a few times. The chain couples TRBV6-1 to TRBJ1-2, with D tentatively TRBD1 (6 bases). CDR1 and CDR2 (germline): MNHNS, SASEGT. This CDR3 has 13 residues. V lost 6 bases and J lost 1, with 9 bases in between. The CDR3 coding sequence is TGTGCCAGCAGGGACAGCCTTAACTATGGCTACACCTTC. It is translated as CASRDSLNYGYTF.

The rearrangement joins TRBV5-4 to TRBJ1-2; unclear D gene. CDR1 is SGHNT and CDR2 is YYREEE in the germline V gene (reference sequence). V dropped 2 bases and J dropped 7 bases, with 12 bases sitting between them. The CDR3 runs to 13 residues. CDR3 coding DNA: TGTGCCAGCAGCTTCCAAGCCGGCGGTGGCTACACCTTC. Protein: CASSFQAGGGYTF.

This chain connects TRBV2 to TRBJ1-2; 7 bases match TRBD1. Germline CDR1 and CDR2: SNHLY and FYNNEI. V dropped 4 bases and J dropped 4; count of bases not matched to a gene: 6. The CDR3 sequence is 14 residues long. DNA of the CDR3: TGTGCCAGCAGTGCGGGGGACAGACCCTATGGCTACACCTTC. Translation gives CASSAGDRPYGYTF.

This clone was counted only a few times. This chain joins TRBV18 and TRBJ1-1, with a tentative D call TRBD1 (5 bases). Germline values: CDR1 KGHSH, CDR2 LQKENI. With 1 base removed from V and 8 bases from J, the gap between germline ends came to 8 bases. This CDR3 region has 12 residues. The DNA of the CDR3 is TGTGCCAGCTCACCACAGGGGTACGAAGCTTTCTTT. Translated, it gives CASSPQGYEAFF.

This chain links TRBV6-1 with TRBJ2-5; weak D call: TRBD1 (6 bases). The CDR3 covers 14 residues. Germline values: CDR1 MNHNS, CDR2 SASEGT. V gave up 6 bases and J gave up 1 base, with 12 bases separating them. The CDR3: CASSDRFFQETQYF. In nucleotides, the CDR3 is TGTGCCAGCAGCGACAGGTTTTTCCAAGAGACCCAGTACTTC.

The chain is built from TRBV19 and TRBJ1-2, with 7 bases aligning to TRBD1. The V gene end was trimmed by 6 bases and the J gene end by 0 bases; junction bases not matched to a gene: 10. The germline CDR1 and CDR2 sequences are LNHDA and SQIVND (reference sequence). The CDR3 runs to 16 residues. As DNA, the CDR3 is TGTGCCAGTAGCGCCCTGACAGGGAGAGCTAACTATGGCTACACCTTC. This gives the protein CASSALTGRANYGYTF.

The V call is TRBV6-5, the J call TRBJ1-5; a possible D gene is TRBD1 (6 bases). This CDR3 region has 14 residues. CDR1 is MNHEY and CDR2 is SVGAGI in the germline V gene. V lost 6 bases and J 6 bases, leaving 15 bases between the germline ends. CDR3 DNA: TGTGCCAGCAGATCGGCCAGGGGTTTTCAGCCCCAGCATTTT. It codes for CASRSARGFQPQHF.

With regard to this clone: The junction departs from germline at one end; a sequencing error may be responsible. The rearrangement joins TRBV6-5 to TRBJ1-1; the match to TRBD1 covers 8 bases. From germline, CDR1 is MNHEY and CDR2 SVGAGI. CDR3 length equals 13 residues. CDR3 in DNA: TGTGCCAGCAGCTACTACAGGGGGACTGAAGCTTTCTTT. It encodes CASSYYRGTEAFF.

The rearrangement joins TRBV7-8 to TRBJ2-2; TRBD1 agrees at 7 bases. V trimming: 0 bases; J trimming: 6 bases; junction bases outside the gene matches: 16. CDR1 and CDR2 from the germline V gene are SGHVS and FQNEAQ. The CDR3 loop spans 19 amino acids. The DNA of the CDR3 is TGTGCCAGCAGCTTAGCGGGTTTAGGGGGCGCAGGGTTTGCCGGGGAGCTGTTTTTT. Its protein is CASSLAGLGGAGFAGELFF. Using reference TRBV7-8 and TRBJ2-2 for the parts outside the CDR3, the full variable domain is GAGVSQSPRYKVAKRGQDVALRCDPISGHVSLFWYQQALGQGPEFLTYFQNEAQLDKSGLPSDRFFAERPEGSVSTLKIQRTQQEDSAVYLCASSLAGLGGAGFAGELFFGEGSRLTVL.

A word on this clone: The same CDR3 is also encoded by other DNA sequences in this sample. This chain connects TRBV27 to TRBJ1-1; TRBD1 is a possible D gene (6 bases). Between the trimmed V and J ends, which lost 6 bases and 0 bases, there was a span of 11 bases. Germline CDR1 and CDR2: MNHEY and SMNVEV (reference sequence). The CDR3 runs to 14 residues. CDR3 amino acids: CASSRTALNTEAFF. In nucleotides, the CDR3 is TGTGCCAGCAGCCGGACAGCCTTGAACACTGAAGCTTTCTTT.

J is TRBJ2-3 and V is TRBV19, with 9 bases lining up with TRBD1. Germline V gene data show CDR1 as LNHDA and CDR2 as SQIVND (reference sequence). Losses at the gene ends were 5 bases for V and 2 bases for J; bases not matched to a gene: 2. The CDR3 is 14 residues long. As DNA, the CDR3 is TGTGCCAGTAGTTTACAGGGGGCCACAGATACGCAGTATTTT. It translates to CASSLQGATDTQYF.

This clone occurred once. The chain is built from TRBV30 and TRBJ1-2; TRBD1 is a possible D gene (6 bases). The ends were cut back, 4 bases at V and 3 bases at J, with 15 bases in the middle. There are 14 residues in the CDR3. Per germline, CDR1 GTSNPN and CDR2 SVGIG (reference sequence). The CDR3 nucleotides are TGTGCCTGGAACCGGGGGGGCAGGCACTATGGCTACACCTTC. It specifies CAWNRGGRHYGYTF.

V is TRBV5-4 and J is TRBJ1-3; the D gene is possibly TRBD1 (6 bases). Germline V gene data show CDR1 as SGHNT and CDR2 as YYREEE (reference sequence). V lost 1 base and J lost 0, with 8 bases in between. This CDR3 region has 15 residues. CDR3 sequence reads: CASSLPQGSGNTIYF. The CDR3 nucleotides are TGTGCCAGCAGCTTGCCACAGGGCTCTGGAAACACCATATATTTT.

The chain has TRBV7-2 and TRBJ1-5, with 7 bases aligning to TRBD1. J was trimmed by 7 bases and V by 0 bases; bases with no gene match: 6. The CDR3 covers 15 residues. Germline lookup yields CDR1 SGHTA and CDR2 FQGNSA. Here the CDR3 DNA reads TGTGCCAGCAGCTTAGCCCCAGGGGGGCGACAGCCCCAGCATTTT. Protein sequence: CASSLAPGGRQPQHF.

As to this clone: One end of the junction is discordant with germline, which a read error may explain. The gene calls are TRBV5-6 and TRBJ1-5, with a weak D call TRBD1 (5 bases). The length of the CDR3 is 15 residues. Germline CDR1 and CDR2: SGHDT and YYEEEE. The CDR3 sequence: CASSIRQTSNQPQNF. CDR3 sequence (DNA): TGTGCCAGCAGCATACGACAGACTAGCAATCAGCCCCAGAATTTT.

The chain has TRBV7-9 and TRBJ2-1; TRBD2 matches at 8 bases. CDR1 is SEHNR, CDR2 FQNEAQ, per germline (reference sequence). The CDR3 runs 15 residues. With V trimmed by 3 bases and J by 8 bases, 9 bases remained unmatched. CDR3 in amino acids: CASSLVTSALDEQFF. In DNA, the CDR3 is TGTGCCAGCAGCTTGGTGACTAGCGCCTTGGATGAGCAGTTCTTC.

V usage is TRBV9 and J usage is TRBJ2-1; D might be TRBD1 (6 bases). V dropped 3 bases and J dropped 2 bases, with 12 bases sitting between them. Germline CDR1 SGDLS, CDR2 YYNGEE. The CDR3 has 15 amino acids. The CDR3 spells CASSELDRPYNEQFF. CDR3 in DNA: TGTGCCAGCAGCGAACTGGACAGACCCTACAATGAGCAGTTCTTC. Full variable domain (rest looked up from reference TRBV9 and TRBJ2-1): DSGVTQTPKHLITATGQRVTLRCSPRSGDLSVYWYQQSLDQGLQFLIQYYNGEERAKGNILERFSAQQFPDLHSELNLSSLELGDSALYFCASSELDRPYNEQFFGPGTRLTVL.

The rearrangement links TRBV10-2 to TRBJ1-2; 10 nucleotides align to TRBD1. CDR1 WSHSY and CDR2 SAAADI come from the germline V gene. The CDR3 extends over 15 amino acids. With V trimmed by 2 bases and J by 10 bases, 10 bases remained unmatched. The CDR3 bases are TGCGCCAGCAGTGAGGTGGCCGGGACAGGGGATGACTACACCTTC. Residues: CASSEVAGTGDDYTF.

This chain links TRBV19 with TRBJ1-1; D might be TRBD1 (5 bases). Germline values: CDR1 LNHDA, CDR2 SQIVND (reference sequence). This CDR3 has 16 residues. Between the trimmed V and J ends, which lost 6 bases and 3 bases, there was a span of 20 bases. The DNA for the CDR3 is TGTGCCAGTAGGGCGATATCGGGGGGATGGGACACTGAAGCTTTCTTT. It codes for CASRAISGGWDTEAFF. The full variable domain, in which reference TRBV19 and TRBJ1-1 provide the parts outside the CDR3, is DGGITQSPKYLFRKEGQNVTLSCEQNLNHDAMYWYRQDPGQGLRLIYYSQIVNDFQKGDIAEGYSVSREKKESFPLTVTSAQKNPTAFYLCASRAISGGWDTEAFFGQGTRLTVV.

The chain employs TRBV4-2 and TRBJ1-2; the D gene is possibly TRBD1 (6 bases). The germline V gene has CDR1 LGHNA and CDR2 YNFKEQ. Trimming removed 0 bases from V and 2 bases from J, with 7 bases in between. The CDR3 is made up of 14 amino acids. CDR3 coding DNA: TGTGCCAGCAGCCAAGATACAGGGAACTATGGCTACACCTTC. This gives the protein CASSQDTGNYGYTF.